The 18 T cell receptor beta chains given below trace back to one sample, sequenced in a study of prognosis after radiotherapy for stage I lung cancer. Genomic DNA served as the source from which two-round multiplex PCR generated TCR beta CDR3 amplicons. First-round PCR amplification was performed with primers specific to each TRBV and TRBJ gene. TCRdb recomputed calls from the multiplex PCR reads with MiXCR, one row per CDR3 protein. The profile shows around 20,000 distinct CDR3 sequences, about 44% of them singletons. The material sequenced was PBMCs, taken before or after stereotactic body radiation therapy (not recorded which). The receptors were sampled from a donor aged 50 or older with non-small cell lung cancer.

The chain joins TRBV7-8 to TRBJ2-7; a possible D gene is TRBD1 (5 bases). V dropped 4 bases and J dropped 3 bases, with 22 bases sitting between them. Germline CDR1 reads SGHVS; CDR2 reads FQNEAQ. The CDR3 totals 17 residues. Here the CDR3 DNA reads TGTGCCAGCAGCTATCACCCGCTGCGCGTGGACAACTACGAGCAGTACTTC. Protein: CASSYHPLRVDNYEQYF.

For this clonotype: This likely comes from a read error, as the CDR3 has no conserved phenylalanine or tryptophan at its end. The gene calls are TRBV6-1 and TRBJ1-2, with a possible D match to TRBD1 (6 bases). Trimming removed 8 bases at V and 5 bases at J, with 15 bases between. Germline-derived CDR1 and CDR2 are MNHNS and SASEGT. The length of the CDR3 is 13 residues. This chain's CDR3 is CASHRDLTYGYTL. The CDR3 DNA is TGTGCCAGCCACAGGGACCTGACTTATGGCTACACCTTA.

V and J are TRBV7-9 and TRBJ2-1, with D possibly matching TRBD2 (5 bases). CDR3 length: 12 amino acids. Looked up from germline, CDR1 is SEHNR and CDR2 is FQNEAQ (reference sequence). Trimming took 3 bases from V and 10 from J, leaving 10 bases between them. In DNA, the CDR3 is TGTGCCAGCAGCTTCGGGGAGCTGGAGCAGTTCTTC. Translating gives CASSFGELEQFF.

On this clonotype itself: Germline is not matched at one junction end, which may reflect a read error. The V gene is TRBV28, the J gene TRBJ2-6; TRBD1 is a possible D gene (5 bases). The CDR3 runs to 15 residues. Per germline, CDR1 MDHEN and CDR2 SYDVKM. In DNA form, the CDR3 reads TGTGCCAGCAGTTTAGACCCCTCTGGGGCCAAGGTCCTGACCTTC. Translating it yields CASSLDPSGAKVLTF.

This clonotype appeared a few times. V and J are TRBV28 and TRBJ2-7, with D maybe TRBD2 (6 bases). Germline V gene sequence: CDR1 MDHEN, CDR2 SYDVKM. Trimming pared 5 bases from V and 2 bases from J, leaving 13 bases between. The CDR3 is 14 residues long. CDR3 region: CASSELAMAYEQYF. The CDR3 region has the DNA TGTGCCAGCAGTGAACTAGCTATGGCCTACGAGCAGTACTTC. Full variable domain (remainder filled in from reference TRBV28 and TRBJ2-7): DVKVTQSSRYLVKRTGEKVFLECVQDMDHENMFWYRQDPGLGLRLIYFSYDVKMKEKGDIPEGYSVSREKKERFSLILESASTNQTSMYLCASSELAMAYEQYFGPGTRLTVT.

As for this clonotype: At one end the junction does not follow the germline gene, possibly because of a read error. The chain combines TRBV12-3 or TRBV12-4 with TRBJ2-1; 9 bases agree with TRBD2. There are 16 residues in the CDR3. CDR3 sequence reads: CASSSGTSSSYNKQFF. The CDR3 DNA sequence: TGTGCCAGCAGTTCGGGGACTAGCTCTTCTTACAATAAGCAGTTCTTC.

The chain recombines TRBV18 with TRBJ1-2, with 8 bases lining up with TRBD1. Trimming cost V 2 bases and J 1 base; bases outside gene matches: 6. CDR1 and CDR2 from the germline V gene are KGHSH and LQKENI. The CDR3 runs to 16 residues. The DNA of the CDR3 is TGTGCCAGCTCACCAGCCACGGGACAGGTTAACTATGGCTACACCTTC. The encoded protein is CASSPATGQVNYGYTF. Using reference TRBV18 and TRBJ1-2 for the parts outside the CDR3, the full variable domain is NAGVMQNPRHLVRRRGQEARLRCSPMKGHSHVYWYRQLPEEGLKFMVYLQKENIIDESGMPKERFSAEFPKEGPSILRIQQVVRGDSAAYFCASSPATGQVNYGYTFGSGTRLTVV.

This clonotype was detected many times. This chain's CDR3 is CASSSNPNNEQFF. For the CDR3, the DNA is TGTGCCAGTAGTAGCAACCCTAACAATGAGCAGTTCTTC. V is TRBV19 and J is TRBJ2-1; no reliable D call. The V gene lost 4 bases and the J gene lost 5 bases, with 9 bases spanning the gap. Germline V gives CDR1 LNHDA, CDR2 SQIVND (reference sequence). The CDR3 covers 13 residues.

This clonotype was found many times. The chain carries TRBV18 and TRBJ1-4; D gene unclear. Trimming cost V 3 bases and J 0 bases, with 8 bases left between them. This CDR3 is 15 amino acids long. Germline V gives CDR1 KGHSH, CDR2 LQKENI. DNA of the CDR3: TGTGCCAGCTCACCTGCTACTTCAACTAATGAAAAACTGTTTTTT. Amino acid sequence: CASSPATSTNEKLFF.

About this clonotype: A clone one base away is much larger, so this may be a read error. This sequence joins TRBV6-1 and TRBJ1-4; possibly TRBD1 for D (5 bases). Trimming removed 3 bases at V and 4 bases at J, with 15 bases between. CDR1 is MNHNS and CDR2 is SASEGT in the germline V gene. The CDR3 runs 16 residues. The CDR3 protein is CASSDPRGGDNEKLFF. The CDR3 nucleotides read TGTGCCAGCAGTGACCCGCGGGGGGGGGATAATGAAAAACTGTTTTTT.

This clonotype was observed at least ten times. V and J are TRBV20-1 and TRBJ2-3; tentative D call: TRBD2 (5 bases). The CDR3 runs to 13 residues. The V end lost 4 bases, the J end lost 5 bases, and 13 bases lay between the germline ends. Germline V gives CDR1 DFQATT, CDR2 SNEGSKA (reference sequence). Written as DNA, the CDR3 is TGCAGTGCTATTTCGGGCAGCGGAGATACGCAGTATTTT. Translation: CSAISGSGDTQYF.

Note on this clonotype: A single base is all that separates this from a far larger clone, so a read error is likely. DNA of the CDR3: TGTGCCAGCAGCCAGGACGAGGGGGTCAATTCACACCTCCACTTT. Protein product: CASSQDEGVNSHLHF. The rearrangement links TRBV6-2 or TRBV6-3 to TRBJ1-6, with D possibly being TRBD1 (6 bases). In germline, CDR1 is MNHEY, CDR2 SVGEGT. The CDR3 loop spans 15 amino acids.

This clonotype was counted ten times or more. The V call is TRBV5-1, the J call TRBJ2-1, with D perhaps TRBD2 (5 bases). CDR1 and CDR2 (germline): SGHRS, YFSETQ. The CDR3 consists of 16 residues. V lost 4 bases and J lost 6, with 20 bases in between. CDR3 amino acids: CASSGSRAVSRNEQFF. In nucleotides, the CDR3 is TGCGCCAGCAGCGGGAGTCGGGCAGTCTCTCGCAATGAGCAGTTCTTC.

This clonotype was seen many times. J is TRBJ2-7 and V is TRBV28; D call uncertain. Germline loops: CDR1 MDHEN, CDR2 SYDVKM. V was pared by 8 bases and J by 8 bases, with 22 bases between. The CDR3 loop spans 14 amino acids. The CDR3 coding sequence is TGTGCCAGCGGCCGCTTACTCGCTTATTATCAGCAGTACTTC. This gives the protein CASGRLLAYYQQYF.

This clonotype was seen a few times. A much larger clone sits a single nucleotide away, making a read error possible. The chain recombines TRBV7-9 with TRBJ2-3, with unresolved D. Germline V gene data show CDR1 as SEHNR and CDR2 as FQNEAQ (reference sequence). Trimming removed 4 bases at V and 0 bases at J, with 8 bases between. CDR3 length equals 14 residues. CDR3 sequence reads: CASSSYQSTDTQYF. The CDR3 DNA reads TGTGCCAGCAGCTCATACCAGAGCACAGATACGCAGTATTTT. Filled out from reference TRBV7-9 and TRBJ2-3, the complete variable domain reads DTGVSQNPRHKITKRGQNVTFRCDPISEHNRLYWYRQTLGQGPEFLTYFQNEAQLEKSRLLSDRFSAERPKGSFSTLEIQRTEQGDSAMYLCASSSYQSTDTQYFGPGTRLTVL.

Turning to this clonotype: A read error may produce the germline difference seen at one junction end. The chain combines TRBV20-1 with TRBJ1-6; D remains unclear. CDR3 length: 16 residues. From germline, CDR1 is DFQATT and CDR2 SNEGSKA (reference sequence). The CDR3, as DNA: TGCAGTGCTCCCGGGCGTAAAGGGCGACGGAATTCACCCCTACACTTT. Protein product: CSAPGRKGRRNSPLHF.

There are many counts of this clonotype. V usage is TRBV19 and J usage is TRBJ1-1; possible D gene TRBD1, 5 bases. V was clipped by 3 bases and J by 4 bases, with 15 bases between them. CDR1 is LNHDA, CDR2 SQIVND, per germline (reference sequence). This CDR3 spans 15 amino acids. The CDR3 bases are TGTGCCAGTAGTATGCGGAGGGGAGGTAGCACTGAAGCTTTCTTT. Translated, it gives CASSMRRGGSTEAFF.

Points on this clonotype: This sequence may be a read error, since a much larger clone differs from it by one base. CDR3 coding DNA: TGCGCCAGCAGCTTGTTGACAGGCACAGATACGCAGTATTTT. Translated: CASSLLTGTDTQYF. V and J are TRBV5-1 and TRBJ2-3, with a tentative D call TRBD1 (5 bases). This CDR3 spans 14 amino acids. V lost 1 base and J lost 1, with 7 bases in between. The germline V gene has CDR1 SGHRS and CDR2 YFSETQ. The entire variable domain, with the rest obtained from reference TRBV5-1 and TRBJ2-3, is as follows: KAGVTQTPRYLIKTRGQQVTLSCSPISGHRSVSWYQQTPGQGLQFLFEYFSETQRNKGNFPGRFSGRQFSNSRSEMNVSTLELGDSALYLCASSLLTGTDTQYFGPGTRLTVL.